These 13 T cell receptor beta chains share one sample of origin, sequenced in a study of shared clonotypes between healthy human individuals. Naive CD8 isolation took CD45RO-negative cells positively selected for CCR7 and excluded terminally differentiated effector memory CD45RA+ cells. TCRdb keeps only in-frame clones here, not all; method: immunoSEQ multiplex PCR. The sample contains around 620,000 clones, 85% to 95% of which appear only once. The sequenced material came from naive CD8+ T cells sorted from blood. All receptors come from a woman aged 30 to 39 in good health.

Here the CDR3 reads CASSLGGNEAFF. The CDR3, as DNA: TGTGCCAGCAGCTTAGGCGGGAATGAAGCTTTCTTT. V usage is TRBV7-9 and J usage is TRBJ1-1, with D unclear. This CDR3 is 12 amino acids long. Germline CDR1 and CDR2: SEHNR and FQNEAQ (reference sequence). The germline V and J ends were trimmed by 1 base and 7 bases, with 7 bases remaining between them.

The rearrangement uses TRBV9 and TRBJ1-1; D remains ambiguous. V was clipped by 4 bases and J by 4 bases, with 8 bases between them. The germline V gene encodes CDR1 SGDLS and CDR2 YYNGEE. CDR3 size: 12 residues. The CDR3 here is CASSLRGTEAFF. CDR3 bases: TGTGCCAGCAGCCTACGAGGCACTGAAGCTTTCTTT.

In DNA, the CDR3 is TGTGCCAGCAGGGACGGGCAGACAGGGGCAGGAAACACCATATATTTT. It specifies CASRDGQTGAGNTIYF. The chain joins TRBV6-4 to TRBJ1-3; 8 positions agree with TRBD1. V lost 6 bases, J lost 4 bases, and 11 bases stayed unmatched. The CDR3 is made up of 16 amino acids. In germline, CDR1 is MRHNA, CDR2 SNTAGT.

The chain is built from TRBV5-6 and TRBJ2-3; D is perhaps TRBD1 (6 bases). V lost 8 bases to trimming and J lost 0 bases, with 10 bases between them. The germline gives CDR1 SGHDT, CDR2 YYEEEE. This CDR3 has 13 amino acids. CDR3 nucleotide sequence: TGTGCCAGTAGCAGGGGAAGCACAGATACGCAGTATTTT. As protein: CASSRGSTDTQYF.

CDR3 residues: CASRGLVADTQYF. CDR3 coding DNA: TGTGCCAGCAGGGGACTAGTAGCAGATACGCAGTATTTT. The chain is built from TRBV28 and TRBJ2-3, with 8 bases that match TRBD2. The CDR3 sequence is 13 residues long. J was trimmed by 4 bases and V by 6 bases; bases with no gene match: 3. Per the germline V gene, CDR1 is MDHEN and CDR2 is SYDVKM. Looking up the rest from reference TRBV28 and TRBJ2-3 gives the full variable domain: DVKVTQSSRYLVKRTGEKVFLECVQDMDHENMFWYRQDPGLGLRLIYFSYDVKMKEKGDIPEGYSVSREKKERFSLILESASTNQTSMYLCASRGLVADTQYFGPGTRLTVL.

This chain links TRBV7-6 with TRBJ2-5; D is uncertain. The germline V gene has CDR1 SGHVS and CDR2 FNYEAQ. V was clipped by 10 bases and J by 10 bases, with 16 bases between them. The length of the CDR3 is 11 residues. Written as DNA, the CDR3 is TGTGCCATCCTCCGTGCAGATTACCAGTACTTC. The encoded protein is CAILRADYQYF.

The V call is TRBV27, the J call TRBJ1-5; D unresolved. The germline CDR1 and CDR2 sequences are MNHEY and SMNVEV (reference sequence). V was pared by 3 bases and J by 7 bases, with 10 bases between. The CDR3 totals 13 residues. The CDR3 reads CASSFTSRQPQHF. CDR3 in DNA: TGTGCCAGCAGTTTCACTTCGAGACAGCCCCAGCATTTT.

V and J are TRBV19 and TRBJ2-1, with 10 bases aligning to TRBD2. Trimming at V came to 3 bases and at J to 2 bases, leaving 1 base not matched to a gene. The CDR3 length is 15 residues. Germline CDR1 and CDR2: LNHDA and SQIVND (reference sequence). CDR3 DNA: TGTGCCAGTAGTATTGGGACTAGCGCCTACAATGAGCAGTTCTTC. Translating gives CASSIGTSAYNEQFF.

The chain recombines TRBV27 with TRBJ2-1, with TRBD1 identical over 12 bases. V trimming: 6 bases; J trimming: 8 bases; junction bases outside the gene matches: 8. Germline CDR1 reads MNHEY; CDR2 reads SMNVEV (reference sequence). CDR3 length: 15 amino acids. The CDR3 loop is CASSSGTGGRDEQFF. As DNA, the CDR3 is TGTGCCAGCAGCTCCGGGACAGGGGGCCGAGATGAGCAGTTCTTC.

The V gene is TRBV11-2, the J gene TRBJ2-1; 8 bases map to TRBD2. The J segment lost 0 bases and the V segment lost 1 base, leaving 11 bases of the junction unmatched. This CDR3 contains 19 residues. Germline-derived CDR1 and CDR2 are SGHAT and FQNNGV. The CDR3 reads CASSLGRLAITSSYNEQFF. DNA for the CDR3: TGTGCCAGCAGCTTAGGGCGACTAGCGATCACTAGCTCCTACAATGAGCAGTTCTTC.

The CDR3 region has the DNA TGTGCCAGCAGGCCCGGGACAGGGAACACTGAAGCTTTCTTT. This encodes CASRPGTGNTEAFF. The chain recombines TRBV5-6 with TRBJ1-1, with 8 positions matching TRBD1. With V trimmed by 5 bases and J by 1 base, 4 bases remained unmatched. The CDR3 is 14 amino acids. CDR1 is SGHDT, CDR2 YYEEEE, per germline. The full variable domain, rest sourced from reference TRBV5-6 and TRBJ1-1, is DAGVTQSPTHLIKTRGQQVTLRCSPKSGHDTVSWYQQALGQGPQFIFQYYEEEERQRGNFPDRFSGHQFPNYSSELNVNALLLGDSALYLCASRPGTGNTEAFFGQGTRLTVV.

The CDR3 protein is CASSSLRFRTNEQFF. DNA of the CDR3: TGTGCCAGCAGCAGCTTAAGGTTCAGGACCAATGAGCAGTTCTTC. The chain combines TRBV5-5 with TRBJ2-1; D gene uncertain. With 4 bases removed from V and 6 bases from J, the gap between germline ends came to 17 bases. The CDR3 loop spans 15 amino acids. Germline lookup yields CDR1 SGHKS and CDR2 YYEKEE (reference sequence).

This clone appeared a single time. V is TRBV27 and J is TRBJ2-2; 9 bases map to TRBD2. This CDR3 spans 15 amino acids. The germline V gene has CDR1 MNHEY and CDR2 SMNVEV (reference sequence). The ends lost 2 bases at V and 4 bases at J; junction bases unmatched: 2. The CDR3 nucleotides are TGTGCCAGCAGTTTAGCGGGAGGGATCACCGGGGAGCTGTTTTTT. Its translation: CASSLAGGITGELFF.